This TCR beta chain came from a study of T-cell reconstitution after alpha-beta-depleted transplantation in children. It was with unique molecular identifiers that the TCRbeta library was prepared. TCRdb ran MiXCR on the PCR reads and lists one entry per CDR3 protein. This sample yields hundreds of thousands of distinct CDR3 sequences, of which approximately 12% are seen a single time; around 5.8% belongs to the top ten. Sequenced material: PBMCs from the stem cell graft donor, taken from the stem cell graft. This sequence originates from a human donor who donated a stem cell graft to a child with combined immunodeficiency.

The CDR3 DNA reads TGTGCCAGCAGCATTTTCCGGGACTCGGTGAACACCGGGGAGCTGTTTTTT. It translates to CASSIFRDSVNTGELFF. V is TRBV12-3 or TRBV12-4 and J is TRBJ2-2; tentative D call: TRBD2 (6 bases). CDR3 length equals 17 residues. The V gene lost 6 bases and the J gene lost 1 base, with 18 bases spanning the gap.